This TCR beta chain comes out of a study of CD8 T cells in Susac syndrome. Germline loops: CDR1 DFQATT, CDR2 SNEGSKA (reference sequence). Trimming took off 6 bases at V and 0 bases at J, with 12 bases between the two ends. The CDR3 contains 14 residues. Random hexamers served to reverse transcribe about 0.45 to 1 ug RNA. TCR beta CDR3 was amplified by immunoSEQ multiplex PCR. This amplification extended across 54 Vbeta and 13 Jbeta segments. TCRdb recomputed calls from the immunoSEQ multiplex PCR reads with MiXCR, one row per CDR3 protein. This repertoire shows about 250,000 distinct CDR3 sequences, 93% found once; its top ten account for around 0.07%. Sequencing of TCR beta was carried out in blood CD8+ and CD4+ T cells. Relapsing-remitting disease, either stable or active, was present in the treatment-naive patients who were the multiple sclerosis controls. TEMRA cells were FACS-enriched and CD8+ and CD4+ T cells negatively isolated.

The material sequenced was CD4+ T cells from PBMCs. The V call is TRBV20-1, the J call TRBJ1-3; maybe TRBD1 (6 bases). This clonotype was obtained from a human donor with multiple sclerosis. The CDR3, as DNA: TGCAGTGCCCCGGGGGGCCCCTCTGGAAACACCATATATTTT. Protein product: CSAPGGPSGNTIYF.